The present entry profiles one T cell receptor beta chain with its context. The antigen it recognizes is unknown. The junction and the germline gene differ at one end; a read error may be behind it. From the cysteine up to the phenylalanine, the CDR3 has a length of 13 residues. The retained sequence is limited to the CDR3, 39 bases, with the frame set at the first base. Per the germline V gene (reference sequence), SGHNT is the CDR1 and YYREEE is the CDR2. The sample originates from a study of blood T cell repertoires in COVID-19 (dated by TCRdb to 2020 to 2021). Regarding the research as a whole: Samples covering the acute and convalescent phases of COVID-19 were provided by collaborators in the United States, Italy and Spain. The material from the prospective study consisted of cDNA or gDNA derived from T cells, B-cell-depleted T cells, or PBMCs. The dataset comprised deeply sampled blood TCRbeta repertoires from subjects exposed to, actively infected with, or recovered from COVID-19. The repertoires were released in a freely available public database meant as a resource for research on the immune response to SARS-CoV-2. The samples were drawn from two sources: the first 160 participants of the ongoing ImmuneRACE study, and 1,000 to 1,500 subjects contributed by 6 global collaborators. Sample metadata almost always included a de-identified subject ID, COVID-19 status, age in years and sex. HLA class I and class II types, where available, came from metadata supplied by the sample provider rather than from assay-based typing. Broad study findings and their caveats: How much clinical and demographic metadata was included differed by source and by participant, and the metadata was provided uncurated.

TCRbeta CDR3 regions were amplified from genomic DNA using the immunoSEQ Assay, a bias-controlled multiplex PCR. Turning to the authors' computational methods: The number of nucleated cells in each sample was estimated from the amplification of reference gene primers within the assay. To quantify the absolute abundance of each unique TCRbeta CDR3 rearrangement, sequence reads were collapsed and filtered. For each sample, productive Simpson clonality was calculated by taking the square root of Simpson's diversity index across productive rearrangements. Here the immuneACCESS table is served through TCRdb, limited to in-frame sequences with V and J called. Missing clones are a known gap in these copies; in checked studies unresolved V genes cover under half, and the rest lacks a known reason. That table supplies the V and J calls and clone size; D and trimming were determined from the DNA. The sample yields some 320,000 clones; about 89% were counted once. Roughly 5% of the sample is taken by the ten largest.

In the prospective study, participants were 18 to 89 years old, resided in around 25 geographic areas of the United States, and were enrolled through a virtual design. To assign participants to cohorts, the prospective study relied on clinical history that participants themselves reported in a screening survey and a study questionnaire. ImmuneRACE Cohort 3 recovered participants were defined by two consecutive negative NP/OP PCR tests, healthcare professional clearance, or symptom resolution. Each participant in the prospective study had whole blood, serum and a nasopharyngeal or oropharyngeal swab collected by mobile phlebotomists. Participants in the prospective study had the option to provide additional blood draws and questionnaires over a roughly 2-month period. Before DNA extraction, prospective study blood samples were shipped either frozen or at room temperature.

This sequence originates from a woman aged 25-40 years who had recovered from COVID-19. The sequencing sample was made of PBMCs or T cells enriched from blood (not recorded which). The rearranged segments are TRBV5-4 and TRBJ1-4; the D gene remains uncertain. The sequence in DNA is TGTGCCAGCAGCCGAAGCAAAGACCGGGAACTTATTTTT. The translation is CASSRSKDRELIF.